These T cell receptor beta chains were read from a single sample in a study of neurological immune-mediated disorders. TCRdb fed the 5' RACE reads into MiXCR, producing one record per CDR3 protein. Counted here are tens of thousands of distinct CDR3 sequences, over 2% occurring once; the ten biggest clones make up about 2.3%. Specimen: PBMCs. The source is a woman between 50 and 59 years old with multiple sclerosis. Both conserved end residues are part of each CDR3. Each record gives: J gene, D gene, clone size, V gene, CDR3 protein, CDR3 DNA. A D gene is named only where the DNA matches it firmly. The size entry is marked missing in some rows and otherwise reads once, few, many or a size class.

>TRBJ1-6|NA|many|TRBV7-9
CASSFLQANSPLHF
TGTGCCAGCAGCTTTCTACAGGCGAATTCACCCCTCCACTTT
>TRBJ2-7|NA|many|TRBV7-2
CASSFAGAGGEYEQYF
TGTGCCAGCAGCTTCGCTGGTGCGGGTGGAGAATACGAGCAGTACTTC
>TRBJ2-7|TRBD2|medium-sized|TRBV10-3
CAISEAPTSGGLGQYF
TGTGCCATCAGTGAGGCCCCCACTAGCGGGGGTCTGGGGCAGTACTTC
>TRBJ2-5|NA|many|TRBV7-2
CASSAGRVRETQYF
TGTGCCAGCAGCGCCGGCAGGGTTCGCGAGACCCAGTACTTC
>TRBJ2-3|TRBD1|many|TRBV7-2
CASSLVDRAQDTQYF
TGTGCCAGCAGCTTAGTTGACAGGGCGCAGGATACGCAGTATTTT
>TRBJ2-1|TRBD1|many|TRBV3-1
CASRLQGSYNEQFF
TGTGCCAGCAGGTTACAGGGGTCCTACAATGAGCAGTTCTTC
>TRBJ2-7|NA|many|TRBV7-2
CASSLSQAEGYEQYF
TGTGCCAGCAGCTTAAGTCAGGCCGAAGGGTACGAGCAGTACTTC
>TRBJ1-1|NA|many|TRBV11-2
CASSPYPRETNTEAFF
TGTGCCAGCAGCCCATACCCCCGGGAAACGAACACTGAAGCTTTCTTT
>TRBJ2-4|NA|many|TRBV9
CASSVEGQGNIQYF
TGTGCCAGCAGCGTAGAAGGGCAAGGAAACATTCAGTACTTC
>TRBJ2-1|NA|NA|TRBV29-1
CSAGREAYYNEQFF
TGCAGCGCTGGGCGTGAAGCCTATTACAATGAGCAGTTCTTC
>TRBJ2-7|TRBD2|many|TRBV18
CASSPPAGGSYEQYF
TGTGCCAGCTCACCACCTGCGGGAGGTTCCTACGAGCAGTACTTC
>TRBJ2-1|TRBD1|many|TRBV14
CASSQEPGQQYNEQFF
TGTGCCAGCAGCCAGGAACCGGGACAGCAATACAATGAGCAGTTCTTC
>TRBJ2-5|TRBD2|few|TRBV6-2/TRBV6-3
CASSYLRLAGIIQETQYF
TGTGCCAGCAGTTACCTTCGACTAGCGGGGATTATCCAAGAGACCCAGTACTTC
>TRBJ2-5|TRBD2|many|TRBV7-8
CASSPTSGGALETQYF
TGTGCCAGCAGTCCGACTAGCGGGGGGGCTTTAGAGACCCAGTACTTC
>TRBJ2-7|TRBD1|many|TRBV5-1
CASSPTGNYEQYF
TGCGCCAGCAGCCCGACAGGGAACTACGAGCAGTACTTC
>TRBJ2-5|NA|NA|TRBV20-1
CSARGEGMKTQYF
TGCAGTGCTAGGGGTGAGGGGATGAAGACCCAGTACTTC
>TRBJ2-2|NA|many|TRBV12-3/TRBV12-4
CASSQSSTGELFF
TGTGCCAGCAGTCAATCGAGTACCGGGGAGCTGTTTTTT
>TRBJ2-4|NA|many|TRBV6-2/TRBV6-3
CASSTGGLGNIQYF
TGTGCCAGCAGTACCGGGGGGCTGGGAAACATTCAGTACTTC
>TRBJ1-2|TRBD1|many|TRBV5-6
CASIRDRALTGGYTF
TGTGCCAGCATCCGAGACAGGGCCCTGACAGGCGGCTACACCTTC
>TRBJ2-3|NA|medium-sized|TRBV7-9
CASRPKSTDTQYF
TGTGCCAGCAGACCCAAGAGCACAGATACGCAGTATTTT
>TRBJ2-3|TRBD1|many|TRBV27
CASSLWTGAYDTQYF
TGTGCCAGCAGTTTATGGACAGGGGCGTATGATACGCAGTATTTT
>TRBJ2-5|TRBD1|many|TRBV24-1
CATSDTGTGLRQETQYF
TGTGCCACCAGTGATACGGGGACAGGGTTGCGGCAAGAGACCCAGTACTTC
>TRBJ1-2|TRBD1|many|TRBV29-1
CSARDRDNYGYTF
TGCAGCGCCCGGGACAGGGATAACTATGGCTACACCTTC
>TRBJ2-3|NA|many|TRBV7-8
CASSAFLPDTQYF
TGTGCCAGCAGCGCCTTCCTCCCAGATACGCAGTATTTT
>TRBJ2-1|NA|many|TRBV29-1
CSVRGRISYNEQFF
TGCAGCGTTAGGGGCAGGATCTCCTACAATGAGCAGTTCTTC
>TRBJ2-7|NA|many|TRBV7-8
CASSLVGRVYEQYF
TGTGCCAGCAGCTTAGTAGGAAGGGTCTACGAGCAGTACTTC
>TRBJ2-1|TRBD2|many|TRBV20-1
CSAPAGGSTYNEQFF
TGCAGTGCTCCTGCTGGCGGGAGTACCTACAATGAGCAGTTCTTC
>TRBJ2-1|TRBD1|many|TRBV20-1
CSASRGLYNEQFF
TGCAGTGCTAGCAGGGGGCTGTACAATGAGCAGTTCTTC
>TRBJ2-5|TRBD2|many|TRBV20-1
CSARKRLAQETQYF
TGCAGTGCTAGGAAAAGACTAGCACAAGAGACCCAGTACTTC
>TRBJ1-3|NA|many|TRBV20-1
CSATPGVTGNTIYF
TGCAGTGCAACCCCAGGGGTCACTGGAAACACCATATATTTT
>TRBJ1-2|NA|many|TRBV5-1
CATTGNGNYGYTF
TGCGCCACCACAGGGAATGGAAACTATGGCTACACCTTC
>TRBJ2-7|TRBD1|many|TRBV7-9
CASSLIATGGTYEQYF
TGTGCCAGCAGCTTGATAGCCACAGGGGGAACCTACGAGCAGTACTTC